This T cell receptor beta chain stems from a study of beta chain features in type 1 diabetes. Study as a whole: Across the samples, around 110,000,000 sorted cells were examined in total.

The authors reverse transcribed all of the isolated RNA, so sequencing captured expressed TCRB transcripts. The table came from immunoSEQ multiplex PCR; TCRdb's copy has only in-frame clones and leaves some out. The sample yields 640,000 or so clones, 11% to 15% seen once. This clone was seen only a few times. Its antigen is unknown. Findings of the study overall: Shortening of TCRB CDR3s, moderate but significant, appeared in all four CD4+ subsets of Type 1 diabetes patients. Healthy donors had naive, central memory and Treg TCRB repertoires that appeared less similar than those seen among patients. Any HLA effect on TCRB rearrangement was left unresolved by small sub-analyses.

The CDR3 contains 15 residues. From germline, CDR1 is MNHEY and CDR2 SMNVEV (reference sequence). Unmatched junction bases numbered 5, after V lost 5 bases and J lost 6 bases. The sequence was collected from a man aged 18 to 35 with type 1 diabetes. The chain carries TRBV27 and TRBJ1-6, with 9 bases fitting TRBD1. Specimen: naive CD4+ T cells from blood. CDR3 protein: CASSMRQGVNSPLHF. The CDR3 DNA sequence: TGTGCCAGCAGTATGCGACAGGGGGTTAATTCACCCCTCCACTTT.